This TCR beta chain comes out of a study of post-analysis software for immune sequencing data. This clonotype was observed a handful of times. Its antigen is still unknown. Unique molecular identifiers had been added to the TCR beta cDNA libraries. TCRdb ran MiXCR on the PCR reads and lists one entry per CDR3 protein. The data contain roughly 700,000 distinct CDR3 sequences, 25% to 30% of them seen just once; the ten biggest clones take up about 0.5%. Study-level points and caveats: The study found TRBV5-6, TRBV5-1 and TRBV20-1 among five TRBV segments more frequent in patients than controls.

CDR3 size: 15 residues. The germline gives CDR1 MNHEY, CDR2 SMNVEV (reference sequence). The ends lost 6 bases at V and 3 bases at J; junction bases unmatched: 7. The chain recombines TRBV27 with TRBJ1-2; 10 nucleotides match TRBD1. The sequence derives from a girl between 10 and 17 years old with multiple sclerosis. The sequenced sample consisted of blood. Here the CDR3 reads CASSDGTGAHYGYTF. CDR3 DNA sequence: TGTGCCAGCAGCGACGGGACAGGGGCCCACTATGGCTACACCTTC.